These 8 T cell receptor beta chains originate from one sample sequenced in a study of cytomegalovirus exposure and HLA in healthy donors. The PCR had 60 Vbeta and 13 Jbeta primers. The protocol was immunoSEQ multiplex PCR, while the TCRdb copy is restricted to in-frame clones and leaves out a portion. The sample table sets out about 170,000 clones. Sequencing was performed on PBMCs. All receptors come from a woman aged 55-69 years in good health and CMV-seronegative.

The CDR3 region is CASSLGGPTGTSYNEQFF. The CDR3 region has the DNA TGTGCCAGCAGCTTGGGTGGTCCCACGGGGACTAGTTACAATGAGCAGTTCTTC. The genes are TRBV5-4 and TRBJ2-1; 8 positions match TRBD2. The V gene's germline CDR1 is SGHNT and CDR2 YYREEE (reference sequence). The CDR3 extends over 18 amino acids. V was pared by 0 bases and J by 4 bases, with 12 bases of the junction left unmatched.

V usage is TRBV29-1 and J usage is TRBJ2-6; tentatively, D is TRBD1 (6 bases). Germline CDR1 and CDR2: SQVTM and ANQGSEA. The CDR3 consists of 17 residues. Trimming took off 0 bases at V and 3 bases at J, with 15 bases between the two ends. The CDR3 here is CSVEDCRDTFGANVLTF. CDR3 DNA sequence: TGCAGCGTTGAAGATTGCCGGGACACCTTTGGGGCCAACGTCCTGACTTTC.

Concerning this clone: This CDR3 is also generated by other DNA sequences in the sample. The gene calls are TRBV6-5 and TRBJ2-6; D remains ambiguous. Germline V gene sequence: CDR1 MNHEY, CDR2 SVGAGI. Deletions cut 0 bases from V and 1 base from J, with 7 bases between. The CDR3 is made up of 16 amino acids. The CDR3, as DNA: TGTGCCAGCAGTTACTCGCTCGCGTCTGGGGCCAACGTCCTGACTTTC. Amino acid sequence: CASSYSLASGANVLTF.

The chain is built from TRBV6-5 and TRBJ2-7, with 7 nucleotides matching TRBD1. V was pared by 7 bases and J by 0 bases, with 6 bases of the junction left unmatched. The CDR3 totals 14 residues. Germline V gene sequence: CDR1 MNHEY, CDR2 SVGAGI. In nucleotides, the CDR3 is TGTGCCAGCAACCGGGGACAGAGCTCCTACGAGCAGTACTTC. This sequence encodes CASNRGQSSYEQYF.

The rearrangement joins TRBV7-9 to TRBJ2-6, with D perhaps TRBD1 (6 bases). CDR1 is SEHNR, CDR2 FQNEAQ, per germline (reference sequence). V was trimmed by 5 bases and J by 1 base, leaving 15 bases between them. CDR3 length: 17 residues. The CDR3 spells CASSPPGQISGANVLTF. The DNA of the CDR3 is TGTGCCAGCAGCCCACCAGGACAGATATCTGGGGCCAACGTCCTGACTTTC. The whole variable domain, remainder taken from reference TRBV7-9 and TRBJ2-6, is DTGVSQNPRHKITKRGQNVTFRCDPISEHNRLYWYRQTLGQGPEFLTYFQNEAQLEKSRLLSDRFSAERPKGSFSTLEIQRTEQGDSAMYLCASSPPGQISGANVLTFGAGSRLTVL.

J is TRBJ1-2 and V is TRBV12-5; 7 nucleotides match TRBD1. In germline, CDR1 is LGHNT, CDR2 FRNRAP. This CDR3 comprises 14 residues. V lost 5 bases to trimming and J lost 2 bases; unmatched junction nucleotides: 5. CDR3 residues: CASGPTTGNYGYTF. The CDR3 DNA reads TGTGCTAGTGGTCCCACGACAGGGAACTATGGCTACACCTTC.

The rearrangement uses TRBV27 and TRBJ1-6; 8 bases match TRBD1. V shed 4 bases and J 3 bases; nucleotides not matched to a gene: 8. CDR3 length equals 17 residues. CDR1 is MNHEY and CDR2 is SMNVEV in the germline V gene (reference sequence). CDR3 bases: TGTGCCAGCAGTTCAACGGCAGGGGGCGGCTATAATTCACCCCTCCACTTT. It specifies CASSSTAGGGYNSPLHF.

The gene calls are TRBV7-2 and TRBJ2-1; D is unclear. Germline-derived CDR1 and CDR2 are SGHTA and FQGNSA. Trimming took 5 bases from V and 0 from J, leaving 11 bases between them. This CDR3 region has 15 residues. Here the CDR3 reads CASSRMRSSYNEQFF. The CDR3 DNA reads TGTGCCAGCAGCAGAATGAGATCCTCCTACAATGAGCAGTTCTTC.